The sequence of this T cell receptor (beta chain) was determined in a study of blood T cell repertoires in COVID-19. Some clones are missing from TCRdb's copy, which holds only in-frame ones; the method was immunoSEQ multiplex PCR. The sample comprises 250,000 to 350,000 clones, about 80% of which are singletons, and 15% to 19% rests with the top ten. Germline values: CDR1 LGHNA, CDR2 YSLEER. The CDR3 totals 16 residues. Trimming took 2 bases from V and 0 from J; bases not matched to a gene: 3. This clone was seen a handful of times. This chain links TRBV4-3 with TRBJ2-3, with 9 bases aligning to TRBD2. Input material: peripheral blood. The receptor was isolated from a person between 65 and 80 years old with COVID-19, enrolled during active disease. The CDR3 DNA follows: TGCGCCAGCAGCCAATCTAGCGGGATAAGCACAGATACGCAGTATTTT. This codes for CASSQSSGISTDTQYF.